The sequence of this T cell receptor (beta chain) was determined in a study of control samples from healthy donors and cancer patients. Repertoires were generated with immunoSEQ multiplex PCR, while TCRdb's copy carries only in-frame clones and drops some. The repertoire holds roughly 41,000 clones, with roughly 94% as singletons. Trimming removed 2 bases from V and 3 bases from J, with 8 bases in between. The CDR3 sequence is 13 residues long. Per germline, CDR1 SGHKS and CDR2 YYEKEE (reference sequence). J is TRBJ1-1 and V is TRBV5-5; D possibly corresponds to TRBD1 (6 bases). Material for sequencing was blood. The receptor was derived from a man aged 55 to 70 in good health. In DNA, the CDR3 is TGTGCCAGCAGCTTAGGGGGGGACACTGAAGCTTTCTTT. Protein: CASSLGGDTEAFF.